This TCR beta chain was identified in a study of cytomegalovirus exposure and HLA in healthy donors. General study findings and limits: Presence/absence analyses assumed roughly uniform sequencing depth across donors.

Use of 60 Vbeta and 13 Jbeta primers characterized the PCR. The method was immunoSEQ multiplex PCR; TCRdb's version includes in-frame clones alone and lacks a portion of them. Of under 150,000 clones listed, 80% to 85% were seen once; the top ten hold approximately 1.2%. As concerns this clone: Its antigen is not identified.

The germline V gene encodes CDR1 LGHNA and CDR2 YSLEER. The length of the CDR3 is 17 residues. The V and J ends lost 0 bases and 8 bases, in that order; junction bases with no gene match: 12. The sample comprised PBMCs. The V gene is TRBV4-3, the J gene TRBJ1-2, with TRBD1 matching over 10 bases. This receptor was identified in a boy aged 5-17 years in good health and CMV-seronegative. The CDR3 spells CASSQETGTGESRGYTF. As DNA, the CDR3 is TGCGCCAGCAGCCAAGAGACCGGGACAGGGGAATCAAGAGGCTACACCTTC.